Each of the 32 T cell receptor beta chains below was sequenced from the same sample in a study of T cell repertoires in cytomegalovirus infection. Their recognized antigens are unknown. One entry per CDR3 protein, called by TCRdb with MiXCR from the reads. The table has some 920,000 distinct CDR3 sequences, roughly 30% seen once. Specimen: cultured CD8+ T cells from PBMCs, collected from culture after CMV antigen stimulation. The receptors originated from a human donor in good health (CMV status not recorded). Some clones in this sample may be carry-over from other donors' samples.

This clonotype was detected only a few times. CDR3 protein: CASKTHRNTGELFF. As DNA, the CDR3 is TGCGCCAGCAAAACTCACCGGAACACCGGGGAGCTGTTTTTT. The V and J genes are TRBV4-1 and TRBJ2-2; D unclear. Germline V lookup: CDR1 MGHRA, CDR2 YSYEKL. Trimming pared 7 bases from V and 1 base from J, leaving 10 bases between. The CDR3 runs to 14 residues.

Turning to this clonotype: The junction does not match germline at one end; this may be a read error. The chain has TRBV7-9 and TRBJ1-2; D may be TRBD1 (6 bases). The CDR3 sequence is 16 residues long. Germline CDR1 and CDR2: SEHNR and FQNEAQ (reference sequence). The CDR3 loop is CASSLSPGGAGYDYTF. CDR3 nucleotide sequence: TGTGCCAGCAGCTTATCCCCGGGGGGGGCTGGGTATGACTACACCTTC.

Only a few counts were recorded for this clonotype. The chain employs TRBV7-8 and TRBJ1-1; D is ambiguous. This CDR3 has 15 residues. Trimming removed 5 bases from V and 6 bases from J, with 19 bases in between. Germline values: CDR1 SGHVS, CDR2 FQNEAQ. The CDR3 DNA reads TGTGCCAGCAGCCACCGGACGACTGGAAACGCTGAAGCTTTCTTT. As protein: CASSHRTTGNAEAFF.

The chain uses TRBV27 and TRBJ2-7; TRBD2 matches 8 bases. Germline CDR1 reads MNHEY; CDR2 reads SMNVEV (reference sequence). CDR3 size: 16 residues. Losses at the gene ends were 4 bases for V and 7 bases for J; bases not matched to a gene: 15. CDR3 DNA sequence: TGTGCCAGCAGTTGCCCCCCATGTAGCGGGAAGGGGGAGCAGTACGTC. Protein product: CASSCPPCSGKGEQYV.

The V and J genes are TRBV12-3 or TRBV12-4 and TRBJ1-2, with a weak D call TRBD1 (5 bases). The CDR3 is 14 residues long. V was trimmed by 0 bases and J by 7 bases, leaving 12 bases between them. The CDR3 DNA follows: TGTGCCAGCAGTTTAGCGCCCAGGGTGTTTGGCTACACCTTC. It specifies CASSLAPRVFGYTF.

This clonotype was seen more than once but under ten times. The chain has TRBV4-1 and TRBJ2-5; D unclear. The germline V gene encodes CDR1 MGHRA and CDR2 YSYEKL. V lost 5 bases to trimming and J lost 3 bases, with 16 bases between them. The CDR3 extends over 15 amino acids. CDR3 bases: TGCGCCAGCAGCTCCCAAGTAGTGCCGAAAGAGACCCAGTACTTC. It yields the protein CASSSQVVPKETQYF.

This clonotype came up a few times. This rearrangement joins TRBV5-1 to TRBJ1-1; the D gene is possibly TRBD1 (6 bases). This CDR3 has 14 residues. The germline CDR1 and CDR2 sequences are SGHRS and YFSETQ. V gave up 3 bases and J gave up 0 bases, with 9 bases separating them. DNA for the CDR3: TGCGCCAGCAGCTGGAGGACAGTGAACACTGAAGCTTTCTTT. The encoded protein is CASSWRTVNTEAFF.

This clonotype was detected only once. This CDR3 reads CATPRGGANTGELFF. In nucleotides, the CDR3 is TGTGCCACCCCTCGGGGAGGGGCGAACACCGGGGAGCTGTTTTTT. J is TRBJ2-2 and V is TRBV15, with TRBD2 matching 7 bases. V shed 8 bases, J shed 0 bases, and the junction held 6 bases outside the gene matches. There are 15 residues in the CDR3. CDR1 and CDR2 from the germline V gene are LNHNV and YYDKDF (reference sequence).

V usage is TRBV7-9 and J usage is TRBJ1-2, with TRBD1 identical over 8 bases. V shed 7 bases, J shed 8 bases, and the junction held 9 bases outside the gene matches. The CDR3 extends over 13 amino acids. CDR1 SEHNR and CDR2 FQNEAQ come from the germline V gene (reference sequence). CDR3 coding DNA: TGTGCCAGCATCCTGGGACAGGCCCGAGGCTACACCTTC. Protein product: CASILGQARGYTF.

Details on this clonotype: Relative to the germline gene, one junction end is altered; a read error may explain this. J is TRBJ2-1 and V is TRBV20-1, with 9 bases identical to TRBD2. This CDR3 region has 19 residues. Per germline, CDR1 DFQATT and CDR2 SNEGSKA (reference sequence). The DNA of the CDR3 is TGCAGTGCTAGAGATCTGGCGGGGGTTAGCGGGGGCCATTACAATGAGCGGTTCTTC. Its translation is CSARDLAGVSGGHYNERFF.

This clonotype was counted ten times or more. CDR3 sequence reads: CAISESTGGGVTDTQYF. CDR3 coding DNA: TGTGCCATCAGTGAGTCGACTGGCGGGGGCGTAACAGATACGCAGTATTTT. The V and J genes are TRBV10-3 and TRBJ2-3; tentatively, D is TRBD2 (7 bases). CDR3 length: 17 residues. CDR1 and CDR2 from the germline V gene are ENHRY and SYGVKD. V lost 0 bases and J lost 3, with 16 bases in between.

V usage is TRBV7-4 and J usage is TRBJ2-2; TRBD2 matches 9 bases. This CDR3 is built from 16 residues. The J segment lost 7 bases and the V segment lost 5 bases, leaving 11 bases of the junction unmatched. CDR1 and CDR2 from the germline V gene are SGHVT and SQSDAQ. The CDR3 bases are TGTGCCAGCAGCCCCCCCCGCGGGGGGGCCGTCGGGGAGCTGTTTTTT. This gives the protein CASSPPRGGAVGELFF.

The rearrangement joins TRBV11-1 to TRBJ2-6; 8 positions agree with TRBD1. CDR1 and CDR2 from the germline V gene are SGHAT and FQDESV (reference sequence). CDR3 length equals 16 residues. V shed 2 bases, J shed 2 bases, and the junction held 2 bases outside the gene matches. CDR3 loop: CASSLPGGTGANVLTF. The CDR3 coding sequence is TGTGCCAGCAGCTTACCAGGGGGCACTGGGGCCAACGTCCTGACTTTC.

As regards this clonotype: One base away lies a much larger clone, so this may be a sequencing read error. The chain uses TRBV12-3 or TRBV12-4 and TRBJ2-5, with D possibly being TRBD2 (6 bases). There are 14 residues in the CDR3. The CDR3 here is CANSLGGAQETQYF. The CDR3 bases are TGTGCCAACAGTTTAGGAGGGGCCCAAGAGACCCAGTACTTC.

This clonotype showed up many times. This sequence joins TRBV7-9 and TRBJ2-1; 9 nucleotides match TRBD1. There are 11 residues in the CDR3. The ends lost 5 bases at V and 16 bases at J; junction bases unmatched: 6. CDR1 SEHNR and CDR2 FQNEAQ come from the germline V gene (reference sequence). The CDR3 protein is CASSTGTGNFF. In DNA form, the CDR3 reads TGTGCCAGCAGCACCGGGACAGGGAATTTCTTC. Based on the CDR3 plus reference TRBV7-9 and TRBJ2-1, the full variable domain is DTGVSQNPRHKITKRGQNVTFRCDPISEHNRLYWYRQTLGQGPEFLTYFQNEAQLEKSRLLSDRFSAERPKGSFSTLEIQRTEQGDSAMYLCASSTGTGNFFGPGTRLTVL.

This clonotype was recorded at least ten times. This chain connects TRBV7-9 to TRBJ1-2; no definite D call. The ends were cut back, 5 bases at V and 8 bases at J, with 18 bases in the middle. This CDR3 spans 14 amino acids. Looked up from germline, CDR1 is SEHNR and CDR2 is FQNEAQ (reference sequence). The CDR3 DNA is TGTGCCAGCAGCCCCCCTCTAGGAACCCCAGGCTACACCTTC. This gives the protein CASSPPLGTPGYTF.

This clonotype occurred many times. CDR3 region: CASSPAGQSSYEQYF. DNA for the CDR3: TGTGCCAGCAGCCCCGCGGGACAGAGCTCCTACGAGCAGTACTTC. V and J are TRBV7-2 and TRBJ2-7, with a weak D call TRBD1 (7 bases). V lost 5 bases and J lost 0, with 14 bases in between. This CDR3 contains 15 residues. CDR1 is SGHTA, CDR2 FQGNSA, per germline.

V gene TRBV7-6 combines with J gene TRBJ2-1; 12 nucleotides agree with TRBD1. Germline V gene data show CDR1 as SGHVS and CDR2 as FNYEAQ. The CDR3 sequence is 16 residues long. J was trimmed by 4 bases and V by 3 bases; bases with no gene match: 4. In DNA form, the CDR3 reads TGTGCCAGCAGCTTCATGGGACAGGGGGCGTACAATGAGCAGTTCTTC. It translates to CASSFMGQGAYNEQFF. Variable domain in full (rest from reference TRBV7-6 and TRBJ2-1): GAGVSQSPRYKVTKRGQDVALRCDPISGHVSLYWYRQALGQGPEFLTYFNYEAQQDKSGLPNDRFSAERPEGSISTLTIQRTEQRDSAMYRCASSFMGQGAYNEQFFGPGTRLTVL.

This chain uses TRBV2 with TRBJ2-2, with D perhaps assigned TRBD1 or TRBD2 (5 bases each). Trimming stripped 9 bases from V and 0 bases from J, with 17 bases between. The CDR3 is 16 amino acids. Per germline, CDR1 SNHLY and CDR2 FYNNEI. CDR3: CARRAGTDTNTGELFF. Written as DNA, the CDR3 is TGTGCCAGGAGAGCCGGGACGGATACGAACACCGGGGAGCTGTTTTTT.

The chain combines TRBV28 with TRBJ1-5; D is unclear. Germline CDR1 MDHEN, CDR2 SYDVKM. Trimming took off 2 bases at V and 1 base at J, with 9 bases between the two ends. CDR3 length: 15 amino acids. This CDR3 reads CASSLETPSNQPQHF. In DNA, the CDR3 is TGTGCCAGCAGTTTAGAAACACCAAGCAATCAGCCCCAGCATTTT.

This clonotype showed up many times. The chain recombines TRBV7-6 with TRBJ1-1, with TRBD1 matching 10 bases. CDR1 is SGHVS, CDR2 FNYEAQ, per germline. V dropped 5 bases and J dropped 5; count of bases not matched to a gene: 5. The CDR3 contains 14 residues. CDR3 DNA sequence: TGTGCCAGCAGCACGACAGGGGGCGAGACTGAAGCTTTCTTT. Protein sequence: CASSTTGGETEAFF.

Only a few counts were recorded for this clonotype. The genes are TRBV12-3 or TRBV12-4 and TRBJ1-5; D unclear. The CDR3 loop spans 15 amino acids. Deletions cut 7 bases from V and 5 bases from J, with 18 bases between. CDR3 coding DNA: TGTGCCAGCACCGCGGGAACCTACTTTGATCAGCCCCAGCATTTT. Translation gives CASTAGTYFDQPQHF.

The genes are TRBV7-3 and TRBJ2-3; TRBD1 matches at 8 bases. Germline lookup yields CDR1 SGHTA and CDR2 FQGTGA. The CDR3 sequence is 15 residues long. The V and J ends lost 5 bases and 1 base, in that order; junction bases with no gene match: 5. In nucleotides, the CDR3 is TGTGCCAGCAGCCTCACGGGACAGGGCACAGATACGCAGTATTTT. This translates into CASSLTGQGTDTQYF.

The V and J genes are TRBV2 and TRBJ2-5; tentatively, D is TRBD1 (5 bases). Germline CDR1 and CDR2: SNHLY and FYNNEI. V gave up 7 bases and J gave up 5 bases, with 20 bases separating them. CDR3 size: 15 residues. CDR3 sequence reads: CASKSGSQFGETQYF. The CDR3 bases are TGTGCCAGCAAGTCAGGGTCGCAGTTCGGGGAGACCCAGTACTTC.

This clonotype came up many times. The chain couples TRBV7-2 to TRBJ2-4; maybe TRBD2 (6 bases). Looked up from germline, CDR1 is SGHTA and CDR2 is FQGNSA. V lost 4 bases, J lost 10 bases, and 23 bases lay in between. The CDR3 consists of 16 residues. The CDR3 coding sequence is TGTGCCAGCAGCTCCGGCCCCCTAGCGTGGGGGTCTATTCAGTACTTC. Encoded protein: CASSSGPLAWGSIQYF.

This clonotype was observed at least ten times. V and J are TRBV7-6 and TRBJ2-1, with 7 bases that match TRBD1. Germline trimming cut 5 bases from V and 3 bases from J; bases unmatched to any gene: 7. The CDR3 runs 15 residues. The germline gives CDR1 SGHVS, CDR2 FNYEAQ. CDR3 sequence (DNA): TGTGCCAGCAGCACTACAGGGGTCTACTACAATGAGCAGTTCTTC. Translating it yields CASSTTGVYYNEQFF.

The V gene is TRBV20-1, the J gene TRBJ2-1; 13 nucleotides match TRBD2. V trimming: 3 bases; J trimming: 7 bases; junction bases outside the gene matches: 6. The length of the CDR3 is 15 residues. Germline assignment: CDR1 DFQATT and CDR2 SNEGSKA (reference sequence). The CDR3 region is CSASGLAGVRNEQFF. Here the CDR3 DNA reads TGCAGTGCTAGTGGACTAGCGGGGGTACGGAATGAGCAGTTCTTC.

The sample holds many counts of this clonotype. Here the CDR3 reads CASSYRQVGSYNEQFF. The CDR3 coding sequence is TGTGCCAGCAGCTACAGACAGGTAGGATCCTACAATGAGCAGTTCTTC. The chain combines TRBV7-8 with TRBJ2-1; a weak D match, TRBD1 (6 bases). The germline V gene has CDR1 SGHVS and CDR2 FQNEAQ. The CDR3 runs to 16 residues. Trimming shortened V by 4 bases and J by 1 base, and 14 bases separated the two germline ends.

As regards this clonotype: A much larger clone is a single base away; this may be a read error. This chain joins TRBV7-2 and TRBJ2-2, with 10 bases matching TRBD2. Trimming took 3 bases from V and 1 from J; bases not matched to a gene: 5. The CDR3 totals 17 residues. Germline CDR1 reads SGHTA; CDR2 reads FQGNSA. The CDR3 DNA is TGTGCCAGCAGCTTCACTAGCGGGGAGCTGAACACCGGGGAGCTGTTTTTT. Amino acid sequence: CASSFTSGELNTGELFF.

This clonotype was observed at least ten times. The V call is TRBV7-2, the J call TRBJ1-5; D remains ambiguous. With 5 bases removed from V and 4 bases from J, the gap between germline ends came to 18 bases. Germline V gene data show CDR1 as SGHTA and CDR2 as FQGNSA. The CDR3 is 16 amino acids. The CDR3 DNA reads as TGTGCCAGCAGCCTCGCGGGAGGAGGGTTGAATCAGCCCCAGCATTTT. Translating gives CASSLAGGGLNQPQHF.

The rearrangement uses TRBV7-9 and TRBJ1-4; D remains ambiguous. Per the germline V gene, CDR1 is SEHNR and CDR2 is FQNEAQ (reference sequence). Trimming removed 2 bases at V and 7 bases at J, with 11 bases between. The CDR3 consists of 14 residues. Here the CDR3 reads CASSLRPGIEKLFF. The CDR3 DNA reads as TGTGCCAGCAGCTTACGACCTGGAATTGAAAAACTGTTTTTT.

The V gene is TRBV20-1, the J gene TRBJ2-1; D could derive from TRBD1 or TRBD2 (6 bases each). The CDR3 is 13 amino acids. Germline assignment: CDR1 DFQATT and CDR2 SNEGSKA (reference sequence). The CDR3 DNA reads TGCAGCGCAAGGGGGGTCTCCTACAATGAGCAGTTCTTC. The encoded protein is CSARGVSYNEQFF.